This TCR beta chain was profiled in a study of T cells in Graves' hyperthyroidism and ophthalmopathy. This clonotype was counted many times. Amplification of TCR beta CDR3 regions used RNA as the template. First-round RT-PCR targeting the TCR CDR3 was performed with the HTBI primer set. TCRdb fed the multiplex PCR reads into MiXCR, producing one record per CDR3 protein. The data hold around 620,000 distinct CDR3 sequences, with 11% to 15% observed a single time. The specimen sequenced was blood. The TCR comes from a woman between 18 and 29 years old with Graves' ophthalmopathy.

The DNA of the CDR3 is TGTGCCAGCAGCTTAGATCGGACTCCCTACGAGCAGTACTTC. Amino acids: CASSLDRTPYEQYF. The chain links TRBV7-2 to TRBJ2-7; perhaps TRBD2 as D (5 bases). Germline V gene lookup returns CDR1 SGHTA and CDR2 FQGNSA. Trimming took 1 base from V and 2 from J, leaving 9 bases between them. The CDR3 contains 14 residues.